This TCR beta chain stems from a study of blood T cell repertoires in COVID-19. Overall study context: COVID-19 samples collected from the United States, Italy and Spain covered acute and convalescent phases. From T cells, B-cell-depleted T cells, or PBMCs came the material, which was cDNA or gDNA.

Original processing notes: Amplification of reference gene primers was used by the study to estimate nucleated cell counts. Measured with immunoSEQ multiplex PCR; TCRdb has only the in-frame clones, and not every one. For V, J and clone size, that table is used; D and trimming come from the DNA. The profile shows approximately 270,000 clones, roughly nine tenths of them singletons. The receptor comes from a man in his forties or fifties with active or convalescent COVID-19. Sequencing input: peripheral blood.

Here the CDR3 reads CASSAAVAGGWETQYF. The CDR3 DNA reads as TGTGCCAGTAGTGCTGCGGTAGCGGGGGGTTGGGAGACCCAGTACTTC. The chain is built from TRBV19 and TRBJ2-5; 10 nucleotides match TRBD2. Trimming removed 5 bases from V and 5 bases from J; junction bases left unmatched: 11. Germline V gives CDR1 LNHDA, CDR2 SQIVND (reference sequence). The CDR3 is made up of 16 amino acids.